This T cell receptor (beta chain) appears in the sequencing data of a study of regulatory T cells in long-lasting Graves disease. The ends were cut back, 4 bases at V and 1 base at J, with 7 bases in the middle. In germline, CDR1 is MNHNS, CDR2 SASEGT. The CDR3 loop spans 13 amino acids. Construction of the TCR beta libraries employed iRepertoire HTBI primers in conjunction with Arm-PCR of CDR3 regions. TCRdb re-called the multiplex PCR reads through MiXCR, storing one row per CDR3 protein. The sample lists 500,000 or so distinct CDR3 sequences; less than 15% were seen once. Described time point: newly diagnosed GD, antithyroid drugs for less than 3 months. The TCR library was made from RNA that had been extracted from PBMCs in TRIzol. This same sample was also part of a study on T cells in Graves' hyperthyroidism and ophthalmopathy.

The specimen comprised peripheral blood mononuclear cells (PBMCs), sampled at new diagnosis, from a patient treated with antithyroid drugs. This receptor was obtained from a woman aged 45 to 65 with Graves disease. J is TRBJ1-1 and V is TRBV6-1; D ambiguous. CDR3 residues: CASSGATNTEAFF. The CDR3 DNA reads as TGTGCCAGCAGTGGGGCAACGAACACTGAAGCTTTCTTT.